This entry concerns a single T cell receptor (beta chain). Its antigen is still unknown. The record has no base qualities; no much larger clone is one base away. The data derive from a study of cytomegalovirus exposure and HLA in healthy donors (dated by TCRdb to about 2017). About the study as a whole: An earlier analysis of about 560 of the donors reported approximately 260 Gb of sequence data and 117 million unique TCR beta sequences obtained from around 180 million T cells. The study aimed to test whether cataloging public T cell receptors could reveal signatures of past pathogen exposure. Alongside the repertoire data, information on donor age, sex, ethnicity and CMV serostatus was compiled. HLA typing included class I and class II loci at four-digit resolution. The study combined high-throughput TCR immunosequencing, statistical association of individual TCRs with disease status, and machine learning to predict cytomegalovirus infection status. Rather than using new phenotypic data, the later analysis identified candidate immune exposures from TCR beta sequences and from how often those sequences occurred across donors. An early release that covered some 640 HLA-typed donors contained approximately 300 gigabases of sequencing data and about 93 million unique TCR sequences. A later genetic analysis used genome-wide SNP genotypes for about 55% of the 666 donors, treating that subset as a discovery cohort. In addition to the first cohort of around 670 subjects, a separate validation cohort of over 90 different subjects was used. The number of typed donors differed by locus: about 620-640 for A, B, C, DRB1 and DQB1; 500 to 550 for DQA1; 606 for DPA1; and some 430 for DPB1. Across 300 to 500 genotyped donors of the cohort, an average of approximately 220,000 unique TCR beta nucleotide sequences per donor were sequenced, and 15% to 20% of those sequences were non-productive. Among the approximately 400 genotyped donors, 75% to 90% belonged to the genetic ancestry cluster associated with self-reported Caucasian donors. About 5 DR-DQ haplotypes were handled as single units for association and clustering, since linkage in the cohort was strong. In an earlier analysis of roughly 580 of the donors, high-throughput TCR beta sequencing was used to judge whether each TCR beta V gene segment behaved as functional or pseudogenic. The study used immunosequencing to profile the T cell repertoires of several hundred subjects and linked those repertoires to cytomegalovirus serostatus. A later analysis re-analyzed previously published TCR beta repertoires from 500 to 700 donors and added high-resolution HLA genotyping to study TCR occurrence patterns. Every discovery cohort repertoire had been produced on one sequencing platform.

Taken from cysteine to phenylalanine, the CDR3 has 16 residues. Of the read, only the CDR3 DNA is kept; its 48 bases are in frame from base 1. Trimming leaves V shorter by 4 bases and J shorter by 1 base, with the junction holding 5 bases beyond the gene matches. For CDR1 and CDR2, the germline V gene lists MRHNA and SNTAGT. To prepare the library, the immunoSEQ multiplex PCR assay was applied. For the multiplex PCR, a mixture combining 60 forward primers for TCR Vbeta segments and 13 reverse primers for TCR Jbeta segments was used. The CDR3 region of rearranged TCR beta genes was amplified from genomic DNA by a multiplex PCR assay. The Illumina HiSeq System was used to sequence the amplified TCR beta libraries as 87-base-pair reads. As for the original processing: A later analysis tallied roughly 76 million unique TCR beta chains across the 666 repertoires, and about 10 million of those chains were shared by two or more donors. A nearest-neighbor algorithm error-corrected the raw reads and collapsed the reads into unique sequences, merging closely related sequences to remove PCR and sequencing errors. To assign V, D and J gene segments, CDR3 sequences were aligned to IMGT reference sequences. For a sequence to be retained, a match of at least six nucleotides to both a V gene segment and a J gene segment was required. Rearrangements were classified as productive when the CDR3 lacked stop codons and remained in frame with V and J, and all other rearrangements were classified as non-productive. Following IMGT convention, CDR3 was defined as the stretch from the second conserved V-encoded cysteine up to the conserved J-encoded phenylalanine. Sequences without an unambiguous match to a single V gene segment were excluded from the earlier analysis of over 500 of the donors. In an earlier analysis of approximately 560 of the donors, a V segment was called functional when productive rearrangements were above 56.7%, and segregating when the standard deviation between donors exceeded 5%. To diagnose cytomegalovirus status from the catalog of TCR beta chain sequences, a statistical classification framework was built. A later analysis assigned V and J genes by comparing TCR nucleotide sequences with IMGT/GENE-DB human TR gene sequences. A later analysis assigned CDR3 sequences and most-parsimonious VDJ recombination scenarios with the TCRdist pipeline. A later analysis defined each TCR beta chain by its CDR3 amino acid sequence plus V-gene family, and excluded reads lacking a unique V-gene family. In a later analysis, around 650 highly shared, low-generation-probability nucleotide sequences were removed to address suspected cross-contamination and a sequencing artifact. For each public chain, a later analysis derived a clonal expansion index from normalized ranks of inferred template counts within each repertoire. Generation probabilities in a later analysis came from a VDJ recombination model fitted to out-of-frame rearrangements, and those results were checked against IGoR. Hypergeometric tests were used in a later analysis to score TCR-TCR, TCR-HLA and TCR-CMV co-occurrence, with a repertoire-size bias correction applied to the TCR pairs. A later analysis estimated false discovery rates by permuting HLA or CMV assignments 20 times. In a later analysis, co-occurring TCRs were grouped using DBSCAN, with TCRdist sequence similarity added in when clustering inside HLA-allele-positive subsets. For co-occurrence clustering, repertoires with fewer than 30,000 or more than 120,000 public chains were excluded, along with roughly 5 repertoires with anomalous nucleotide sharing. TCRdb stores this immuneACCESS table with in-frame sequences only. Part of the clones is absent; in the studies checked, under half of the shortfall reflects unresolved V genes, and no reason is known for the rest. The DNA gave D and trimming, while V, J and clone size come from that table. The sample table holds about 130,000 clones, of which 60% to 80% were seen once. Clones ranked in the top ten supply 2% of the sample.

What the research found in general, with its limitations: Most TCR sequences were seen in very few donors, while some public TCRs were found in many individuals. At a false discovery rate of 0.05, a later analysis linked under 20,000 TCR beta sequences to specific HLA alleles. Some IMGT-functional V segments, including TRBV6-2 and TRBV6-3, could not be told apart with the 87-base-pair reads, so those segments were excluded. In a later analysis, HLA-associated TCR beta chains were found to be more clonally expanded and to have lower generation probabilities than equally common non-associated chains. A later analysis found that TCR association rates varied across HLA loci, with DRB1 alleles showing the most associated TCRs and HLA-C alleles the fewest. Immune exposure information for the cohort was limited to CMV serostatus. Most CMV-associated TCR beta chains appeared to be HLA-restricted in a later analysis, and the HLA associations seemed to be driven largely by CMV exposure. In both the original and validation cohorts, the classifier was reported to diagnose cytomegalovirus status with high specificity and sensitivity. Over 15 rarely observed V segments, including chromosome 9 orphons, were excluded from the earlier analysis of several hundred of the donors because counts were too low. The study gave a list of about 150 TCR beta chains associated with cytomegalovirus. An earlier analysis of approximately 540 of the donors showed that most TCR beta V segments appeared in productive rearrangements either about 87% or about 30% of the time, which broadly matched IMGT annotations. This cohort had only TCR beta chains sequenced, and the lack of alpha or paired-chain data limited which features could be detected. Correlated functional status among segregating V segments might be attributable to linkage disequilibrium, but an unknown experimental factor could not be ruled out. A further reported finding was that TCR beta sequences accurately predicted the HLA-A and HLA-B alleles for most subjects in the first cohort. In vitro tests confirmed that a few of the cytomegalovirus-associated TCR beta chains recognize cytomegalovirus antigens. According to a later analysis, parvovirus B19, influenza, CMV and Epstein-Barr virus appeared linked to several top co-occurrence clusters. A later genetic analysis reported fewer N-insertions in productive TCRs among donors in an Asian-associated ancestry cluster than the roughly 620-donor mean. V-gene and J-gene trimming of TCR beta chains was associated with a missense DCLRE1C variant in a later genetic analysis, and the association was replicated in an independent cohort. A cluster of highly shared sequence variants was judged likely to represent a technical artifact of the sequencing pipeline. Roughly uniform sequencing depth across donors was assumed in presence/absence analyses, although this assumption may not hold. Because HLA typing was unavailable for some donors at each locus, only the typed subset was used in association tests. The authors suggested that the approach could potentially be generalized to other disease states and immunological phenotypes. When HLA alleles, especially DR and DQ, strongly co-occurred, attributing TCR associations to individual alleles was difficult.

The cohort was made up of approximately 670 healthy bone marrow donors. At the time of sampling, all cohort members were nominally healthy, though unrecorded immune exposures were likely present. The donor was CMV seronegative and was included in the group of over 300 seronegative cohort members. A peripheral blood sample was collected from each donor, and TCR beta sequencing was performed on peripheral blood mononuclear cells. Genomic DNA was extracted from the blood cell samples with the Qiagen DNeasy Blood Extraction Kit. This receptor was obtained from a man aged 30 to 39 in good health and CMV-seronegative. Sequencing was carried out using PBMCs. The chain is encoded by TRBV6-4 joined to TRBJ2-3; 10 nucleotides in the junction match TRBD2. The DNA sequence is given as TGTGCCAGCAGTGGAAAAGCGGGAGGGGGCACAGATACGCAGTATTTT. This gives the protein CASSGKAGGGTDTQYF.